This T cell receptor beta chain is drawn from a study of cytomegalovirus exposure and HLA in healthy donors. General study findings and limits: A later analysis reported that several of the most significant clusters appeared to be linked to common viral pathogens, among them Epstein-Barr virus. Specific recognition of CMV antigens was confirmed in vitro for a few chains (all CMV-associated).

Primers: 60 Vbeta forward and 13 Jbeta reverse. Using immunoSEQ multiplex PCR, the repertoire was profiled, and TCRdb retains in-frame clones only, with some absent. This sample yields about 120,000 clones, of which about three quarters are seen a single time; around 1.3% belongs to the top ten. Comment on this clone: Its antigen remains unidentified.

With 4 bases removed from V and 9 bases from J, the gap between germline ends came to 13 bases. The CDR3 has 13 residues. Germline CDR1 LGHNA, CDR2 YSLEER. Source material: PBMCs. The chain couples TRBV4-3 to TRBJ2-1; D remains ambiguous. The sequence was collected from a woman in her twenties or thirties in good health and CMV-seronegative. DNA for the CDR3: TGCGCCAGCAGCCTTGTGTCCAACACTGAGCAGTTCTTC. It codes for CASSLVSNTEQFF.